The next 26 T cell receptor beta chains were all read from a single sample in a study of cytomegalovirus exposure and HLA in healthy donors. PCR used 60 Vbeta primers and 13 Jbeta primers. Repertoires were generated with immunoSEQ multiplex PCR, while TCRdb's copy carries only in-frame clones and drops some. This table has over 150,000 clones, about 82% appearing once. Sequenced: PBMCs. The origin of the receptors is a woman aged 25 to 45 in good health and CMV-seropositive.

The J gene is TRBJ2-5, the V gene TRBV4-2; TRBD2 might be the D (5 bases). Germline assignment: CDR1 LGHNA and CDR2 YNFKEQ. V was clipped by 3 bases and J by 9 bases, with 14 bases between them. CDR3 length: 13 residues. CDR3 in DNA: TGTGCCAGCAGCCAGGCCGACCCCGGGGCCCAGTACTTC. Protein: CASSQADPGAQYF.

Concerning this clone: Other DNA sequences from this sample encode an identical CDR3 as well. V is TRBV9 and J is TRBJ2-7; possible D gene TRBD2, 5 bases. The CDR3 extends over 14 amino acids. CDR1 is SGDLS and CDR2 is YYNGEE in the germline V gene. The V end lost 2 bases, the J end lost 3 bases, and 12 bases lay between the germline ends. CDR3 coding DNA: TGTGCCAGCAGCGTTTCTAGCACTAGCTACGAGCAGTACTTC. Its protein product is CASSVSSTSYEQYF.

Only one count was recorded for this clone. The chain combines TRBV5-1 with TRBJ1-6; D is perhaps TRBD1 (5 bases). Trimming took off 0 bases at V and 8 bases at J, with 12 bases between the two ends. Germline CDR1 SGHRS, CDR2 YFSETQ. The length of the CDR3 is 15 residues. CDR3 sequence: CASSLGGARYSPLHF. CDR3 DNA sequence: TGCGCCAGCAGCTTGGGTGGGGCTCGGTATTCACCCCTCCACTTT.

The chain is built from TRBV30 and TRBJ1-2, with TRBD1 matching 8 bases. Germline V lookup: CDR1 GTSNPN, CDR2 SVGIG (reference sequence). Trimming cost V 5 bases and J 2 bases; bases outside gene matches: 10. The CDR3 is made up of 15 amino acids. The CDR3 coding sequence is TGTGCCTGGGGTGGATGGGGACAGGAGAACTATGGCTACACCTTC. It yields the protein CAWGGWGQENYGYTF.

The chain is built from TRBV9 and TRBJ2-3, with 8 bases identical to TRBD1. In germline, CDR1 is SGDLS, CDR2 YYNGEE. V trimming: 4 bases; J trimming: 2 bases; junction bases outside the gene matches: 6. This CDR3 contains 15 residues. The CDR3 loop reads CASSFKDRATDTQYF. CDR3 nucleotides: TGTGCCAGCAGCTTTAAGGACAGGGCCACAGATACGCAGTATTTT.

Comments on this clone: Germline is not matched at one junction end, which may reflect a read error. CDR3 in DNA: TGTTCCAGCAGTTTCGCTTGGGGGGGGAGTAAATACAATGAGCAGTTCTTC. Translating it yields CSSSFAWGGSKYNEQFF. V is TRBV7-9 and J is TRBJ2-1; 7 positions match TRBD2. Per the germline V gene, CDR1 is SEHNR and CDR2 is FQNEAQ (reference sequence). The CDR3 has 17 amino acids.

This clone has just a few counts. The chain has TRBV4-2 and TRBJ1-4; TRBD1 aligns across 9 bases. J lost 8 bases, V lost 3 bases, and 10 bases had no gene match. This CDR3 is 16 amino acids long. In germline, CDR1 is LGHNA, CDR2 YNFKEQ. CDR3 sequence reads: CASSQDPGQGKEKLFF. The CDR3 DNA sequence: TGTGCCAGCAGCCAGGATCCGGGACAGGGTAAAGAAAAACTGTTTTTT.

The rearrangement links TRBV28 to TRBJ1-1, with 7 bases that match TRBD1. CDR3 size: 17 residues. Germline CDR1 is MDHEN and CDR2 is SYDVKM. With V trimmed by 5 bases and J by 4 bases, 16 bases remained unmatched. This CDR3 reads CASSPITPRQGTTEAFF. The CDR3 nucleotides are TGTGCCAGCAGTCCTATAACTCCACGACAGGGAACCACTGAAGCTTTCTTT.

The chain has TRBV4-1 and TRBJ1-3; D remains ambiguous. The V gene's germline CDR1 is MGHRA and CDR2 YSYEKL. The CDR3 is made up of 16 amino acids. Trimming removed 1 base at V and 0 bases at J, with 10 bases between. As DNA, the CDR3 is TGCGCCAGCAGCCAAGGTGGGCACCACTCTGGAAACACCATATATTTT. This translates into CASSQGGHHSGNTIYF.

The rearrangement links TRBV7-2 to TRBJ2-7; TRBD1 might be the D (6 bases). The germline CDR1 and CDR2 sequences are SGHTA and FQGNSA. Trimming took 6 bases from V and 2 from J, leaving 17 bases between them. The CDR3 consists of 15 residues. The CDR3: CASSYGQTGTYEQYF. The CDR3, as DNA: TGTGCCAGCAGTTATGGACAAACAGGGACCTACGAGCAGTACTTC.

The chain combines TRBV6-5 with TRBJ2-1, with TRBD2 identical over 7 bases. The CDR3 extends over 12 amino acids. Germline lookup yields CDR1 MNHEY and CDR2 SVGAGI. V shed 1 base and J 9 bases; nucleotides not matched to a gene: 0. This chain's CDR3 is CASSYWGGEQFF. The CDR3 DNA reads TGTGCCAGCAGTTACTGGGGGGGTGAGCAGTTCTTC.

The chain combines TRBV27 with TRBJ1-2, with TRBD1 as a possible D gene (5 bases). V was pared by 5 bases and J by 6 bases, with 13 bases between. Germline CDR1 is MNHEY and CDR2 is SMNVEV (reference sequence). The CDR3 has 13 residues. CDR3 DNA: TGTGCCAGCAGTCTGGGGGGAAATAATGGCTACACCTTC. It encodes CASSLGGNNGYTF.

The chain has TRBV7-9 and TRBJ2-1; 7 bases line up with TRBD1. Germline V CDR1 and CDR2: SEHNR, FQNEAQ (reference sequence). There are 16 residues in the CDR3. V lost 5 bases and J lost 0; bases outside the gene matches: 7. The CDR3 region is CASSRADRYSYNEQFF. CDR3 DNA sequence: TGTGCCAGCAGCCGTGCGGACAGGTACTCCTACAATGAGCAGTTCTTC.

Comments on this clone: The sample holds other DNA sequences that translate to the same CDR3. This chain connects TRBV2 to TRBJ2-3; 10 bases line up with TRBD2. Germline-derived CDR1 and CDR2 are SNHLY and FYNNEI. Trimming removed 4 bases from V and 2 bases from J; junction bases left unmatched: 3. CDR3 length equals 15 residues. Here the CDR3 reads CASSGLAGVTDTQYF. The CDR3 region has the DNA TGTGCCAGCAGTGGTCTAGCGGGGGTCACAGATACGCAGTATTTT.

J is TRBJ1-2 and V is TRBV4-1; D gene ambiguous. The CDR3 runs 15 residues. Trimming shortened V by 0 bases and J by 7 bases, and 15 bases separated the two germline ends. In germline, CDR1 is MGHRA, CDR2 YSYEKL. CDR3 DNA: TGCGCCAGCAGCCAAGATCCGTTGCCTCCGGGTGGCTACACCTTC. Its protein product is CASSQDPLPPGGYTF.

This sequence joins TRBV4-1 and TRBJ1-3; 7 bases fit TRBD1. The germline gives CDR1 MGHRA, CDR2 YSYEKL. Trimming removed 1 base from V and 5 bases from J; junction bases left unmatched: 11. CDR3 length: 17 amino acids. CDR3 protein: CASSQATGAHWRNTIYF. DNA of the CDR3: TGCGCCAGCAGCCAAGCTACAGGGGCACACTGGAGAAACACCATATATTTT.

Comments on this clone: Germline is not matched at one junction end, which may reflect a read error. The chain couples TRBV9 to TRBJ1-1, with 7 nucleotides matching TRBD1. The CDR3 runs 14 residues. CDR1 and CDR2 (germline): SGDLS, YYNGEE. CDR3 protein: CASSLTGDGTGAFF. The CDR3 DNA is TGTGCCAGCAGCCTAACAGGGGACGGGACTGGAGCTTTCTTT.

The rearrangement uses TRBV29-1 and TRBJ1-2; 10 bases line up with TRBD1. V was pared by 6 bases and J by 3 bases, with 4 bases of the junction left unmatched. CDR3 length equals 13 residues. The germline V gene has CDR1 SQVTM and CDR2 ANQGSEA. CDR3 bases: TGCAGCGTCGGACAGGGGGTTTACTATGGCTACACCTTC. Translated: CSVGQGVYYGYTF. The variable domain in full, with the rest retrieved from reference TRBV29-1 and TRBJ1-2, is SAVISQKPSRDICQRGTSLTIQCQVDSQVTMMFWYRQQPGQSLTLIATANQGSEATYESGFVIDKFPISRPNLTFSTLTVSNMSPEDSSIYLCSVGQGVYYGYTFGSGTRLTVV.

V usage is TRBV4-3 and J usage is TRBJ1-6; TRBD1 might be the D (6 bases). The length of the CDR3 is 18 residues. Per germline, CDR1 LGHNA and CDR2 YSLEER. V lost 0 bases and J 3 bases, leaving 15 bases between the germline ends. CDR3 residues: CASSQEVNRANYNSPLHF. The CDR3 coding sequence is TGCGCCAGCAGCCAAGAGGTAAACAGGGCCAACTATAATTCACCCCTCCACTTT.

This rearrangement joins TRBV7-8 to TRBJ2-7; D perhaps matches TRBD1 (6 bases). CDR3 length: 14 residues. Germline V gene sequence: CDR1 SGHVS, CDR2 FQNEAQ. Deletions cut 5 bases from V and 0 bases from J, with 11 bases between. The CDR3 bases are TGTGCCAGCAGCCTAACACAGGGCTCCTACGAGCAGTACTTC. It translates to CASSLTQGSYEQYF. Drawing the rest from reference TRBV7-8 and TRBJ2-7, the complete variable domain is GAGVSQSPRYKVAKRGQDVALRCDPISGHVSLFWYQQALGQGPEFLTYFQNEAQLDKSGLPSDRFFAERPEGSVSTLKIQRTQQEDSAVYLCASSLTQGSYEQYFGPGTRLTVT.

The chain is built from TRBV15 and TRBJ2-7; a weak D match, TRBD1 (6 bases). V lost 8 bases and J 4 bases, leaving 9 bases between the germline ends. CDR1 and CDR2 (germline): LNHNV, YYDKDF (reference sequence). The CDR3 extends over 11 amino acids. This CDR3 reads CATAGAYEQYF. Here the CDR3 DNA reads TGTGCCACCGCAGGGGCTTACGAGCAGTACTTC. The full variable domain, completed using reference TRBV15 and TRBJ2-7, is DAMVIQNPRYQVTQFGKPVTLSCSQTLNHNVMYWYQQKSSQAPKLLFHYYDKDFNNEADTPDNFQSRRPNTSFCFLDIRSPGLGDTAMYLCATAGAYEQYFGPGTRLTVT.

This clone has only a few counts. In DNA form, the CDR3 reads TGTGCCAGCAGTATATCCGGGACTAACAAAGAGACCCAGTACTTC. It encodes CASSISGTNKETQYF. The chain links TRBV7-2 to TRBJ2-5; 7 positions agree with TRBD2. Unmatched junction bases numbered 10, after V lost 6 bases and J lost 3 bases. The CDR3 runs 15 residues. Per germline, CDR1 SGHTA and CDR2 FQGNSA.

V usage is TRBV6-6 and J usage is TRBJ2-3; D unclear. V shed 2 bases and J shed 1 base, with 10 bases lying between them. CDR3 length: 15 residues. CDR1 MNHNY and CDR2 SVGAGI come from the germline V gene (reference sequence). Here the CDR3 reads CASSYAPPGTDTQYF. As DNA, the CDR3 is TGTGCCAGCAGTTACGCCCCTCCAGGCACAGATACGCAGTATTTT.

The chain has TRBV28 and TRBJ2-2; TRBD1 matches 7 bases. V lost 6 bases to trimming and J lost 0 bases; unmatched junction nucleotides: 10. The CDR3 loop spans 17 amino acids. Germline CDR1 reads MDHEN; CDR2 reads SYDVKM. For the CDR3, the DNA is TGTGCCAGCAGGCCCGGGACAGTGATGACGAACACCGGGGAGCTGTTTTTT. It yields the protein CASRPGTVMTNTGELFF.

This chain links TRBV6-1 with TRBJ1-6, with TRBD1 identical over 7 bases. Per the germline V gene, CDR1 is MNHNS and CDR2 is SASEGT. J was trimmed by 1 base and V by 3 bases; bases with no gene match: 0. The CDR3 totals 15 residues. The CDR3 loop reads CASSEGQSYNSPLHF. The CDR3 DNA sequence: TGTGCCAGCAGTGAGGGACAGTCCTATAATTCACCCCTCCACTTT.

The CDR3 here is CASTGQGTDTQYF. The CDR3 DNA is TGTGCCAGCACGGGACAGGGCACAGATACGCAGTATTTT. This chain connects TRBV2 to TRBJ2-3; 8 positions agree with TRBD1. Trimming cost V 7 bases and J 1 base; bases outside gene matches: 1. This CDR3 spans 13 amino acids. Germline CDR1 reads SNHLY; CDR2 reads FYNNEI.